This is a list of T cell receptor beta chains from one sample in a study of blood T cell repertoires in COVID-19. Method: immunoSEQ multiplex PCR; TCRdb's copy keeps in-frame clones and lacks some. In the table there are hundreds of thousands of clones, about 80% of which are singletons. Input material: peripheral blood. All receptors come from a man at least 80 years old with acute or convalescent COVID-19. Each CDR3 is given with its conserved first and last residue. D genes are given only for firm matches. Rows may omit the clone size; those that give it use once, few, many or a size class.

v_gene	j_gene	d_gene	abundance	CDR3aa	CDR3nt
TRBV4-1	TRBJ1-4	NA	NA	CASSLHRVEEKLFF	TGCGCCAGCAGCCTCCACAGGGTGGAAGAAAAACTGTTTTTT
TRBV4-1	TRBJ1-1	NA	NA	CASSLDGARDTEAFF	TGCGCCAGCAGCCTGGATGGGGCTCGGGACACTGAAGCTTTCTTT
TRBV3-1/TRBV3-2	TRBJ1-1	TRBD1	NA	CASSPWTGLNTEAFF	TGTGCCAGCAGCCCCTGGACAGGTTTGAACACTGAAGCTTTCTTT
TRBV11-2	TRBJ2-7	TRBD1	NA	CASSLGTGGIYEQYF	TGTGCCAGCAGCTTAGGGACAGGGGGCATCTACGAGCAGTACTTC
TRBV7-9	TRBJ1-2	NA	NA	CASSLGQTNYGYTF	TGTGCCAGCAGCTTAGGACAGACTAACTATGGCTACACCTTC
TRBV29-1	TRBJ2-2	NA	NA	CSVRSANTGELFF	TGCAGCGTCCGGAGCGCGAACACCGGGGAGCTGTTTTTT
TRBV5-1	TRBJ2-1	TRBD2	NA	CASSSVAGGPHEQFF	TGCGCCAGCAGCTCCGTAGCGGGAGGGCCCCATGAGCAGTTCTTC
TRBV6-5	TRBJ1-2	TRBD1	NA	CASSSRGWGQSYGYTF	TGTGCCAGCAGTTCCCGGGGGTGGGGACAGAGCTATGGCTACACCTTC
TRBV7-9	TRBJ2-6	NA	NA	CAGLMSGANVLTF	TGTGCCGGCCTTATGTCTGGGGCCAACGTCCTGACTTTC
TRBV21-1	TRBJ2-7	NA	NA	CASSKDTSYEQYF	TGTGCCAGCAGCAAGGACACCTCCTACGAGCAGTACTTC
TRBV6-1	TRBJ2-1	TRBD2	NA	CASSVPLRGGGRNEQFF	TGTGCCAGCAGTGTTCCCCTTAGGGGCGGGGGGCGGAATGAGCAGTTCTTC
TRBV5-1	TRBJ2-1	NA	NA	CASSVGTAGNEQFF	TGCGCCAGCAGCGTCGGGACGGCGGGGAATGAGCAGTTCTTC
TRBV7-9	TRBJ2-7	TRBD1	NA	CASSLQGVDEQYF	TGTGCCAGCAGCCTACAGGGGGTCGACGAGCAGTACTTC
TRBV11-3	TRBJ2-2	TRBD1	NA	CASSPLGQGYGGELFF	TGTGCCAGCAGCCCCCTGGGACAGGGCTATGGCGGGGAGCTGTTTTTT
TRBV7-2	TRBJ1-1	TRBD1	once	CASSGRQGLNTEAFF	TGTGCCAGCAGCGGCAGACAGGGCCTGAACACTGAAGCTTTCTTT
TRBV4-1	TRBJ1-2	NA	NA	CASSQAWGLGIYGYTF	TGCGCCAGCAGCCAAGCTTGGGGCTTAGGGATCTATGGCTACACCTTC
TRBV6-2/TRBV6-3	TRBJ1-5	NA	NA	CASSYGGTFRNQPQHF	TGTGCCAGCAGTTACGGGGGCACCTTCCGTAATCAGCCCCAGCATTTT
TRBV6-5	TRBJ1-1	NA	NA	CASSHLDRNSEAFF	TGTGCCAGCAGCCATCTCGACAGGAACTCTGAAGCTTTCTTT
TRBV5-5	TRBJ2-7	NA	NA	CASSLGQESYEQYF	TGTGCCAGCAGCTTGGGACAGGAGTCCTACGAGCAGTACTTC
TRBV5-1	TRBJ2-2	TRBD1	NA	CASSGGTGWAGELFF	TGCGCCAGCAGCGGGGGGACAGGATGGGCCGGGGAGCTGTTTTTT
TRBV28	TRBJ1-5	NA	NA	CASNTNSVNQPQHF	TGTGCCAGCAATACTAATTCGGTCAATCAGCCCCAGCATTTT
TRBV6-2/TRBV6-3	TRBJ2-4	NA	NA	CASSFQGQVLYF	TGTGCCAGCAGTTTCCAAGGACAAGTGCTGTACTTC
TRBV3-1/TRBV3-2	TRBJ1-1	NA	NA	CASSQPTGSEAFF	TGTGCCAGCAGCCAACCCACAGGGTCTGAAGCTTTCTTT
TRBV5-1	TRBJ1-2	NA	few	CASSSDSYGYTF	TGCGCCAGCAGCTCGGACAGTTATGGCTACACCTTC
TRBV6-5	TRBJ1-4	NA	NA	CASSYSTDGEEKLFF	TGTGCCAGCAGTTACTCGACAGATGGGGAAGAAAAACTGTTTTTT
TRBV5-1	TRBJ2-1	TRBD1	NA	CASSSTGGSYNEQFF	TGCGCCAGCAGCTCCACAGGGGGCTCCTACAATGAGCAGTTCTTC
TRBV7-2	TRBJ2-1	TRBD2	once	CASSLWDYQSWNEQFF	TGTGCCAGCAGCCTATGGGACTACCAGTCGTGGAATGAGCAGTTCTTC
TRBV2	TRBJ2-4	NA	few	CATLSRGTKNIQYF	TGTGCCACCCTTTCGCGGGGAACCAAAAACATTCAGTACTTC
TRBV19	TRBJ2-2	TRBD1	NA	CASSPGTGGAGELFF	TGTGCCAGTAGTCCAGGGACAGGGGGCGCCGGGGAGCTGTTTTTT
TRBV7-2	TRBJ1-3	TRBD1	few	CASAWTGLSGNTIYF	TGTGCCAGCGCATGGACAGGACTCTCTGGAAACACCATATATTTT
TRBV18	TRBJ2-3	TRBD2	NA	CASSPTSIAQYF	TGTGCCAGCTCACCGACTAGCATTGCGCAGTATTTT
TRBV30	TRBJ2-7	NA	NA	CAWSTRYEQYF	TGTGCCTGGAGTACGAGGTACGAGCAGTACTTC
TRBV5-1	TRBJ1-1	NA	once	CASSLETNTEAFF	TGCGCCAGCAGCCTGGAAACTAACACTGAAGCTTTCTTT
TRBV7-8	TRBJ1-6	TRBD1	NA	CASSQEAGTVYSPLHF	TGTGCCAGCAGCCAGGAAGCCGGGACAGTTTATTCACCCCTCCACTTT
TRBV30	TRBJ2-1	NA	NA	CAWSVSGAVNEQFF	TGTGCCTGGAGTGTCTCAGGGGCGGTGAATGAGCAGTTCTTC
TRBV24-1	TRBJ1-2	TRBD1	NA	CATSDGRGRNYGYTF	TGTGCCACCAGTGATGGCAGGGGGCGAAACTATGGCTACACCTTC
TRBV28	TRBJ1-2	NA	NA	CASSFRGSYTF	TGTGCCAGCAGTTTCCGGGGAAGCTACACCTTC
TRBV5-1	TRBJ1-4	NA	NA	CASSLSRGTNEKLFF	TGCGCCAGCAGCTTATCAAGGGGCACTAATGAAAAACTGTTTTTT
TRBV24-1	TRBJ2-3	TRBD1	NA	CATAGTGGGARADTQYF	TGTGCCACCGCGGGGACAGGGGGGGGAGCCAGGGCAGATACGCAGTATTTT
TRBV2	TRBJ1-6	TRBD1	once	CASSLRGNSPLHF	TGTGCCAGCAGTCTCAGGGGGAACTCACCCCTCCACTTT